The 10 T cell receptor beta chains below were found in one sample sequenced in a study of blood T cells in healthy people across ages (dated by TCRdb to 2013 to 2016). Receptor amplification or capture employed 5' RACE. These reads were obtained on an Illumina HiSeq 2500. The second PCR ran for roughly 7 to 11 cycles and used a J-beta primer mix along with a sample-barcoded 5' primer. Through fastp at Q25 and MiXCR, TCRdb rebuilt clones from the public reads, retaining in-frame beta chains. All rows with the same CDR3 protein become a single entry with the most common DNA and genes. In this sample the table shows some 750,000 distinct CDR3 sequences, about a fifth of which occur a single time. The ten largest clones represent roughly a fifth of the sample. What was sequenced was blood. The receptor source for this set is a man aged 65 to 79 in good health.

This clonotype was seen once. This rearrangement joins TRBV20-1 to TRBJ2-3, with a tentative D call TRBD2 (5 bases). This CDR3 region has 14 residues. Germline V gene lookup returns CDR1 DFQATT and CDR2 SNEGSKA (reference sequence). The V end lost 4 bases, the J end lost 7 bases, and 18 bases lay between the germline ends. Here the CDR3 DNA reads TGCAGTGCTATCCCGCGGTCGACGGGATATACGCAGTATTTT. Translation: CSAIPRSTGYTQYF.

This clonotype has just a few counts. The rearrangement uses TRBV28 and TRBJ1-2, with D uncertain. The V gene lost 5 bases and the J gene lost 4 bases, with 14 bases spanning the gap. The CDR3 totals 14 residues. Germline V lookup: CDR1 MDHEN, CDR2 SYDVKM. The CDR3 loop reads CASSPEARFYGYTF. Here the CDR3 DNA reads TGTGCCAGCAGTCCCGAGGCCAGGTTCTATGGCTACACCTTC.

This clonotype was seen a few times. The chain has TRBV12-3 or TRBV12-4 and TRBJ2-7, with 8 bases lining up with TRBD1. This CDR3 is 14 amino acids long. The ends lost 6 bases at V and 3 bases at J; junction bases unmatched: 7. The CDR3 region is CASSRGTGVYEQYF. As DNA, the CDR3 is TGTGCCAGCAGCCGTGGGACAGGTGTCTACGAGCAGTACTTC.

The chain links TRBV5-1 to TRBJ2-5, with 10 bases aligning to TRBD2. The assigned J gene may be wrong: the sequence end matches TRBJ2-1 better. Germline loops: CDR1 SGHRS, CDR2 YFSETQ. The CDR3 loop spans 14 amino acids. CDR3 loop: CASSLSSGRIEQFF. CDR3 sequence (DNA): TGCGCCAGCAGCTTGTCTAGCGGGAGAATTGAGCAGTTCTTC.

A note on this clonotype: The junction departs from germline at one end; a sequencing error may be responsible. This chain uses TRBV15 with TRBJ1-4; 9 bases align to TRBD1. CDR1 LNHNV and CDR2 YYDKDF come from the germline V gene (reference sequence). This CDR3 comprises 17 residues. CDR3 nucleotide sequence: TGTGCCACCAGCAGAGGGGACAGGGAAGGAGCTAATGAAAAACTGCTTTTT. It yields the protein CATSRGDREGANEKLLF.

The chain joins TRBV7-2 to TRBJ2-7, with D possibly matching TRBD1 (6 bases). CDR1 is SGHTA, CDR2 FQGNSA, per germline. This CDR3 is 14 amino acids long. V gave up 1 base and J gave up 1 base, with 8 bases separating them. The DNA of the CDR3 is TGTGCCAGCAGCTTAGATAGGGGGTCCTACGAGCAGTACGTC. This gives the protein CASSLDRGSYEQYV.

V is TRBV25-1 and J is TRBJ1-1; no definite D call. Trimming stripped 8 bases from V and 0 bases from J, with 10 bases between. The CDR3 consists of 13 residues. Germline V lookup: CDR1 MGHDK, CDR2 SYGVNS. The CDR3 region is CASAGTMNTEAFF. The CDR3 DNA sequence: TGTGCCAGCGCAGGTACGATGAACACTGAAGCTTTCTTT.

V is TRBV10-2 and J is TRBJ1-1; tentatively, D is TRBD1 (5 bases). The germline gives CDR1 WSHSY, CDR2 SAAADI. This CDR3 comprises 13 residues. Deletions cut 0 bases from V and 11 bases from J, with 13 bases between. This chain's CDR3 is CASSESRSRDAFF. The CDR3 DNA sequence: TGCGCCAGCAGTGAGTCAAGGTCCAGGGACGCTTTCTTT.

The genes are TRBV7-2 and TRBJ1-1; D is unresolved. Trimming left V 1 base short and J 0 bases short, with 9 bases between. The CDR3 consists of 15 residues. Germline values: CDR1 SGHTA, CDR2 FQGNSA. The CDR3 nucleotides are TGTGCCAGCAGCTTAGGCCTAAGAGTGAACACTGAAGCTTTCTTT. This sequence encodes CASSLGLRVNTEAFF.

CDR3 amino acids: CASSTGGTSSYEQYF. CDR3 DNA: TGTGCCAGCAGTACAGGTGGGACTAGCTCCTACGAGCAGTACTTC. The rearrangement links TRBV12-3 or TRBV12-4 to TRBJ2-7; 8 bases are shared with TRBD2. The V segment lost 5 bases and the J segment 0 bases; nucleotides outside the gene matches: 6. This CDR3 is 15 amino acids long.